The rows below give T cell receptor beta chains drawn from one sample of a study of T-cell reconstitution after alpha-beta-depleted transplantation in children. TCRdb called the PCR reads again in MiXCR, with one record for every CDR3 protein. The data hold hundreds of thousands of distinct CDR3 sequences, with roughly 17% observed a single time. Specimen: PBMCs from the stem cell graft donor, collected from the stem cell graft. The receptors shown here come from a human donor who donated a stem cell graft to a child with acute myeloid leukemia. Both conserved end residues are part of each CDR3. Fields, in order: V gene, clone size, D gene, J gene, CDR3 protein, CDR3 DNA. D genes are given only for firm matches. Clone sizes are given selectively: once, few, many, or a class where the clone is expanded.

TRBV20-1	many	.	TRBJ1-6	CSARDLGSPLHF	TGCAGTGCTAGAGATCTAGGTTCACCCCTCCACTTT
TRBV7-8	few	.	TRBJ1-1	CASSLWHTEAFF	TGTGCCAGCAGCTTATGGCACACTGAAGCTTTCTTT
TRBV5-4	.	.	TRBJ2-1	CASSSTRPAEPCYNEQFF	TGTGCCAGCAGCTCAACGCGCCCAGCCGAACCATGCTACAATGAGCAGTTCTTC
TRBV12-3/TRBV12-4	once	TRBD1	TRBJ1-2	CASSLRDRAIGGYTF	TGTGCCAGCAGTTTGAGGGACAGGGCCATCGGCGGCTACACCTTC
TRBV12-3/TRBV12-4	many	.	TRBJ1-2	CASTYRRQGSYGYTF	TGTGCCAGCACTTACAGACGGCAGGGCAGCTATGGCTACACCTTC
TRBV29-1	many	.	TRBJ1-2	CSVEIRGVNYGYTF	TGCAGCGTTGAAATCAGGGGCGTTAACTATGGCTACACCTTC
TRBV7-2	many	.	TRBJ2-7	CASLEGGSSYEQYF	TGTGCCAGCTTAGAGGGGGGCTCCTCCTACGAGCAGTACTTC
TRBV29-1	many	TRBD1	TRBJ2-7	CSTVGTGAGEQYF	TGCAGCACGGTCGGGACAGGGGCGGGGGAGCAGTACTTC
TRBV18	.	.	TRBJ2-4	CASSPLRDKNIQYF	TGTGCCAGCTCACCACTAAGGGACAAAAACATTCAGTACTTC
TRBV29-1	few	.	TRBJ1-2	CSVERANYGYTF	TGCAGCGTTGAGAGAGCTAACTATGGCTACACCTTC
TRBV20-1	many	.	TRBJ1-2	CSARKGNYGYTF	TGCAGTGCTAGAAAGGGGAACTATGGCTACACCTTC
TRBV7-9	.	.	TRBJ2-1	CASSLAGNHNEQFF	TGTGCCAGCAGCTTAGCGGGGAACCACAATGAGCAGTTCTTC
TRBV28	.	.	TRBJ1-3	CASSTALSGNTIYF	TGTGCCAGCAGTACAGCCCTCTCTGGAAACACCATATATTTT
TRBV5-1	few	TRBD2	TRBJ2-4	CASSLNSGGANIQYF	TGCGCCAGCAGCCTGAATAGCGGGGGGGCAAACATTCAGTACTTC
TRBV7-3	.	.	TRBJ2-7	CASSEGGSYEQYF	TGTGCCAGCAGCGAGGGGGGCAGCTACGAGCAGTACTTC
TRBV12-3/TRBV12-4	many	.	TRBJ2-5	CASSLGLEETQYF	TGTGCCAGCAGTTTAGGACTAGAAGAGACCCAGTACTTC
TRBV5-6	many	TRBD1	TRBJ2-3	CASSSGQTLTDTQYF	TGTGCCAGCAGCTCGGGACAGACCCTCACAGATACGCAGTATTTT
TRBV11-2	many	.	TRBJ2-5	CASSVVSRGATFLETQYF	TGTGCCAGCAGCGTGGTCTCCAGGGGGGCGACGTTCTTGGAGACCCAGTACTTC
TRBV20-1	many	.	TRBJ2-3	CSARVPGQNSDTQYF	TGCAGTGCTAGAGTCCCGGGACAAAACTCAGATACGCAGTATTTT
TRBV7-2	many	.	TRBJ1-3	CASASTPGNTIYF	TGTGCCAGCGCCTCCACTCCTGGAAACACCATATATTTT
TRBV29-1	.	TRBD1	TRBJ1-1	CSVGTGGAPRAFF	TGCAGCGTCGGAACAGGGGGTGCCCCCAGGGCTTTCTTT
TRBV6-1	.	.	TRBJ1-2	CASSPSGRNSGYTF	TGTGCCAGCAGTCCGTCAGGGAGGAATAGCGGCTACACCTTC
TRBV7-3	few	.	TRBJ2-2	CASSLNSNTGELFF	TGTGCCAGCAGCTTAAACAGCAACACCGGGGAGCTGTTTTTT
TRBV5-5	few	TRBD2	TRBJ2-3	CASSPRFTSGGADTQYF	TGTGCCAGCAGCCCCCGATTCACTAGCGGGGGTGCAGATACGCAGTATTTT
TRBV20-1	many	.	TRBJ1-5	CSARDPAGGGQPQHF	TGCAGTGCTAGAGATCCCGCGGGGGGAGGACAGCCCCAGCATTTT
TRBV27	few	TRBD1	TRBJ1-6	CASRDRGSPLHF	TGTGCCAGCAGGGACAGGGGATCACCCCTCCACTTT
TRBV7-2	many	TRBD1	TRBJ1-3	CASSPGPGQGYF	TGTGCCAGCAGCCCAGGACCGGGACAGGGTTATTTT
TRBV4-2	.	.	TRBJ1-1	CASSQMWDMNTEAFF	TGTGCCAGCAGCCAAATGTGGGATATGAACACTGAAGCTTTCTTT
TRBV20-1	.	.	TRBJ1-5	CSATIFLGSNQPQHF	TGCAGTGCTACCATTTTTTTGGGGAGCAATCAGCCCCAGCATTTT
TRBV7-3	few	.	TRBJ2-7	CASSLSQGAEQYF	TGTGCCAGCAGCTTAAGCCAAGGGGCCGAGCAGTACTTC
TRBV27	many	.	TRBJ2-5	CASSPRGTQETQYF	TGTGCCAGCAGTCCGCGGGGGACACAAGAGACCCAGTACTTC
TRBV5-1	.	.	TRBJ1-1	CASCLAGTEAFF	TGCGCCAGCTGCTTGGCAGGAACTGAAGCTTTCTTT
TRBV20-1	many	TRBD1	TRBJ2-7	CSASRTGRYEQYF	TGCAGTGCTAGCCGGACAGGGAGGTACGAGCAGTACTTC
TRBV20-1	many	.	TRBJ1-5	CSARDRVGQPQHF	TGCAGTGCTAGAGACAGGGTGGGTCAGCCCCAGCATTTT
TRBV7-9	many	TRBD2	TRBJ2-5	CASSPPGGETQYF	TGTGCCAGCAGCCCCCCGGGGGGAGAGACCCAGTACTTC
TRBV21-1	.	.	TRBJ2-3	CASSLGQARPNTDTQYF	TGTGCCAGCAGCCTAGGGCAGGCTCGCCCGAACACAGATACGCAGTATTTT
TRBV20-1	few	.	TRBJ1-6	CCARDNGALRSPLHF	TGCTGTGCTAGAGATAACGGAGCCCTGCGTTCACCCCTCCACTTT
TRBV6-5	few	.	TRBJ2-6	CASRSPGNPSSGANVLTF	TGTGCCAGCCGATCCCCAGGGAACCCATCCTCTGGGGCCAACGTCCTGACTTTC
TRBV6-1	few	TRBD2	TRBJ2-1	CASRPEPSGENNEQFF	TGTGCCAGCAGACCGGAACCCAGCGGGGAAAACAATGAGCAGTTCTTC
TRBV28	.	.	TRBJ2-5	CASSPGVPTDQETQYF	TGTGCCAGCAGTCCGGGGGTCCCGACAGACCAAGAGACCCAGTACTTC
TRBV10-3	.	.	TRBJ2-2	CASGLGVNTGELFF	TGTGCCTCGGGGTTGGGGGTGAACACCGGGGAGCTGTTTTTT
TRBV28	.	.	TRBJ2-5	CASSPVGPRETQYF	TGTGCCAGCAGCCCGGTGGGACCGCGTGAGACCCAGTACTTC
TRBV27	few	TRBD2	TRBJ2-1	CASSTRTSGGMVGSYNEQFF	TGTGCCAGCAGCACCAGAACTAGCGGGGGTATGGTAGGGTCCTACAATGAGCAGTTCTTC
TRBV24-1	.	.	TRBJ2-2	CATIGSDTGELFF	TGTGCCACCATAGGCAGCGACACCGGGGAGCTGTTTTTT
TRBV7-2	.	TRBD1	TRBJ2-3	CASSPAGTGRTQYF	TGTGCCAGCAGCCCCGCCGGGACAGGACGTACGCAGTATTTT